This T cell receptor (beta chain) was identified in a study of cytomegalovirus exposure and HLA in healthy donors (dated by TCRdb to about 2017). The study in broad terms: According to a later analysis, the 120 or so validation repertoires were produced on the same platform as the roughly 600 repertoires of the first cohort. In addition to the first cohort of about 650 subjects, a separate validation cohort of 130 or so different subjects was used. The study was designed to test whether signatures of past pathogen exposure could be identified by cataloging public T cell receptors. To predict cytomegalovirus infection status, the study combined high-throughput TCR immunosequencing, statistical association of individual TCRs with disease status, and machine learning.

For CDR1 and CDR2, the germline V gene (reference sequence) lists MNHEY and SMNVEV. V and J lose 3 bases and 5 bases, and a span of 11 bases separates them. The CDR3 sequence holds 14 residues, the cysteine and phenylalanine included. Of all the DNA, just the CDR3 is kept, 42 bases in frame from base 1. The donors were included in the validation cohort of approximately 120 subjects, a group kept apart from the roughly 700-subject first cohort. This clone was seen once. Its antigen specificity is not known. No base qualities exist here, and no much larger clone lies one base off it. Library method: the immunoSEQ multiplex PCR assay. Concerning the study's data processing: To diagnose cytomegalovirus status from the catalog of TCR beta chain sequences, a statistical classification framework was built. TCRdb took over this immuneACCESS table, retaining in-frame rearrangements with V and J assigned. Such tables are incomplete; in checked studies, under half of the missing clones stem from an unresolved V gene, and the remainder is unexplained. The D gene and trimming were derived from the DNA, and the V and J assignments and clone size from that table. For this sample there are around 150,000 clones; 70% to 90% appear just once. Jointly, the top ten make up about 2.7% of the sample.

Results the study describes overall, beyond this receptor: Three of the identified cytomegalovirus-associated TCR beta chains were confirmed in vitro to be specific for cytomegalovirus antigens. Most TCR sequences were observed very rarely across donors, whereas some public TCRs were present in many individuals. A later analysis found that TCRs clustered in the first cohort also tended to co-occur in the 100 to 150 validation repertoires, with 94% of cluster scores above 0. It was suggested by the authors that the approach could potentially be generalized to other disease states and immunological phenotypes. Cytomegalovirus status was reported to be diagnosed by the classifier with high specificity and sensitivity in both the original and validation cohorts. In the study, approximately 160 TCR beta chains were listed as associated with cytomegalovirus. The validation cohort had no HLA typing available for a later analysis, so co-occurrence within that cohort was assessed over all 120 or so repertoires.

This clonotype was sampled from a man between 18 and 29 years old in good health and CMV-seronegative. The rearrangement joined TRBV27 to TRBJ2-1; 6 matching bases give a weak D call of TRBD2. The sequencing input was PBMCs. The sequenced DNA is TGTGCCAGCAGTTTTCAGCGGGCACACAATGAGCAGTTCTTC. It translates as CASSFQRAHNEQFF.